The next 9 T cell receptor beta chains were all read from a single sample in a study of T cell changes during pregnancy in multiple sclerosis. The assay was immunoSEQ multiplex PCR, and TCRdb's table has in-frame clones only and misses some. This table holds 30,000 or so clones, roughly 87% found once. The starting material was CD8+ T cells from peripheral blood mononuclear cells, obtained in the first trimester of pregnancy. The origin of the receptors is a female donor with multiple sclerosis, enrolled in a pregnancy study.

V gene TRBV5-6 combines with J gene TRBJ1-2; D possibly corresponds to TRBD1 (5 bases). The CDR3 sequence is 13 residues long. V was trimmed by 4 bases and J by 4 bases, leaving 11 bases between them. Germline CDR1 SGHDT, CDR2 YYEEEE. The CDR3 protein is CASSPQGGYGYTF. DNA for the CDR3: TGTGCCAGCAGCCCCCAGGGTGGCTATGGCTACACCTTC.

There are a few counts of this clone. The chain employs TRBV7-9 and TRBJ2-7, with TRBD2 matching 10 bases. J lost 0 bases, V lost 4 bases, and 3 bases had no gene match. Germline V lookup: CDR1 SEHNR, CDR2 FQNEAQ (reference sequence). The CDR3 is made up of 15 amino acids. CDR3 bases: TGTGCCAGCAGCTCAACTAGCGGGACCTCCTACGAGCAGTACTTC. Protein: CASSSTSGTSYEQYF.

The gene calls are TRBV4-1 and TRBJ2-7; no clear D. Germline V gene sequence: CDR1 MGHRA, CDR2 YSYEKL. The CDR3 runs 14 residues. The V and J ends lost 0 bases and 4 bases respectively, with 10 bases between them. CDR3: CASSQDVSAYEQYF. DNA for the CDR3: TGCGCCAGCAGCCAAGACGTGAGTGCGTACGAGCAGTACTTC.

The CDR3 reads CASSEARSGQGINTIYF. The CDR3 bases are TGTGCCAGCAGTGAAGCGAGGTCCGGACAGGGAATAAACACCATATATTTT. The V call is TRBV2, the J call TRBJ1-3, with 8 bases aligning to TRBD1. The V segment lost 0 bases and the J segment 6 bases; nucleotides outside the gene matches: 10. Germline lookup yields CDR1 SNHLY and CDR2 FYNNEI. The CDR3 covers 17 residues.

V is TRBV5-6 and J is TRBJ2-2; 9 bases map to TRBD2. The CDR3 has 14 residues. Trimming at V came to 1 base and at J to 9 bases, leaving 4 bases not matched to a gene. Germline CDR1 is SGHDT and CDR2 is YYEEEE. CDR3 sequence reads: CASSLMREGWELFF. CDR3 bases: TGTGCCAGCAGCTTGATGCGGGAGGGCTGGGAGCTGTTTTTT.

This clone ranks as medium-sized. This chain connects TRBV4-1 to TRBJ2-1, with D tentatively TRBD2 (6 bases). V lost 4 bases and J 3 bases, leaving 16 bases between the germline ends. Per germline, CDR1 MGHRA and CDR2 YSYEKL. This CDR3 has 16 amino acids. Written as DNA, the CDR3 is TGCGCCAGCAGCCGACCTTGGGGGGAGAGCTACAATGAGCAGTTCTTC. It encodes CASSRPWGESYNEQFF.

The chain links TRBV4-1 to TRBJ1-2; 9 positions agree with TRBD1. Germline V gene lookup returns CDR1 MGHRA and CDR2 YSYEKL. The CDR3 is made up of 14 amino acids. The junction had 6 bases not matched to a gene; V was cut back by 3 bases and J by 7 bases. The CDR3 loop reads CASSHPGQGFGYTF. The CDR3, as DNA: TGCGCCAGCAGCCATCCGGGACAGGGATTTGGCTACACCTTC.

This rearrangement joins TRBV10-2 to TRBJ2-1; TRBD2 matches 7 bases. The germline gives CDR1 WSHSY, CDR2 SAAADI. This CDR3 region has 12 residues. V shed 8 bases, J shed 8 bases, and the junction held 6 bases outside the gene matches. CDR3 protein: CASSLTSDEQFF. CDR3 in DNA: TGCGCCAGCTCCTTAACTAGCGATGAGCAGTTCTTC.

This clone was seen more than once but under ten times. The chain is built from TRBV4-3 and TRBJ2-2; D ambiguous. V lost 1 base and J lost 1, with 10 bases in between. The CDR3 contains 16 residues. CDR1 LGHNA and CDR2 YSLEER come from the germline V gene. The CDR3 coding sequence is TGCGCCAGCAGCCAAGCTAACGATATGAACACCGGGGAGCTGTTTTTT. It yields the protein CASSQANDMNTGELFF.